One sample yielded the 5 T cell receptor beta chains listed below, sequenced in a study of cytotoxic CD8 clonotypes in ibrutinib-treated CLL. Profiling relied on immunoSEQ multiplex PCR, and the TCRdb table lists in-frame clones only, not all of them. This sample has approximately 50,000 clones, with roughly 58% found just once. Sequencing used PBMCs, obtained at disease progression, from a patient treated with ibrutinib. The receptors were gathered from a human donor with chronic lymphocytic leukemia.

The chain links TRBV11-2 to TRBJ2-7, with 8 positions matching TRBD1. The germline V gene has CDR1 SGHAT and CDR2 FQNNGV. V gave up 3 bases and J gave up 5 bases; unmatched junction bases: 9. This CDR3 is built from 15 residues. The CDR3, as DNA: TGTGCCAGCAGCTTGAGACAGGGGATCAGCCACGAGCAGTACTTC. Translation: CASSLRQGISHEQYF.

There are a few counts of this clone. This rearrangement joins TRBV7-9 to TRBJ1-1; perhaps TRBD1 as D (5 bases). The CDR3 spans 14 residues. Germline V gene sequence: CDR1 SEHNR, CDR2 FQNEAQ (reference sequence). V lost 5 bases, J lost 0 bases, and 10 bases lay in between. The CDR3 loop reads CASSPTGMNTEAFF. The CDR3 DNA reads TGTGCCAGCAGCCCTACAGGAATGAACACTGAAGCTTTCTTT.

This clone was counted a single time. The chain couples TRBV10-1 to TRBJ2-1; 9 bases map to TRBD1. The CDR3 covers 16 residues. Germline assignment: CDR1 WNHNN and CDR2 SYGVQD (reference sequence). Trimming at V came to 7 bases and at J to 4 bases, leaving 11 bases not matched to a gene. The CDR3 region is CASTQDWTGDYNEQFF. In DNA, the CDR3 is TGCGCCAGCACCCAAGATTGGACAGGGGATTACAATGAGCAGTTCTTC.

V usage is TRBV7-2 and J usage is TRBJ2-2; D not certain. Between the trimmed V and J ends, which lost 6 bases and 2 bases, there was a span of 10 bases. This CDR3 is 14 amino acids long. CDR1 SGHTA and CDR2 FQGNSA come from the germline V gene. The CDR3 nucleotides read TGTGCCAGCAGGGGAAATCGAAACACCGGGGAGCTGTTTTTT. Residues: CASRGNRNTGELFF.

V usage is TRBV19 and J usage is TRBJ2-5; D may be TRBD2 (6 bases). Germline assignment: CDR1 LNHDA and CDR2 SQIVND (reference sequence). Trimming removed 4 bases at V and 4 bases at J, with 10 bases between. The CDR3 is 13 residues long. The CDR3 sequence: CASSRLEGETQYF. The CDR3 DNA reads as TGTGCCAGTAGTAGACTAGAGGGAGAGACCCAGTACTTC.